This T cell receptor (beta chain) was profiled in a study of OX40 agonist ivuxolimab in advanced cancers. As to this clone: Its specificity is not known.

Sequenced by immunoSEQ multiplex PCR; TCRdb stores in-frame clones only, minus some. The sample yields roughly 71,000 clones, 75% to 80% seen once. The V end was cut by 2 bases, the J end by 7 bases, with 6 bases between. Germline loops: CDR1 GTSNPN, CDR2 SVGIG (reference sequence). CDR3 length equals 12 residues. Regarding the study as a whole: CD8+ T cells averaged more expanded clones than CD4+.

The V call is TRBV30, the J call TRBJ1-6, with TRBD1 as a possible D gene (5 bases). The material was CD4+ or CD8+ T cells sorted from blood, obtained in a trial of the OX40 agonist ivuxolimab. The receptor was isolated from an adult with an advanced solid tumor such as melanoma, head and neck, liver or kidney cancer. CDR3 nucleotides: TGTGCCTGGAGTTGGGGGAATTCACCCCTCCACTTT. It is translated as CAWSWGNSPLHF.